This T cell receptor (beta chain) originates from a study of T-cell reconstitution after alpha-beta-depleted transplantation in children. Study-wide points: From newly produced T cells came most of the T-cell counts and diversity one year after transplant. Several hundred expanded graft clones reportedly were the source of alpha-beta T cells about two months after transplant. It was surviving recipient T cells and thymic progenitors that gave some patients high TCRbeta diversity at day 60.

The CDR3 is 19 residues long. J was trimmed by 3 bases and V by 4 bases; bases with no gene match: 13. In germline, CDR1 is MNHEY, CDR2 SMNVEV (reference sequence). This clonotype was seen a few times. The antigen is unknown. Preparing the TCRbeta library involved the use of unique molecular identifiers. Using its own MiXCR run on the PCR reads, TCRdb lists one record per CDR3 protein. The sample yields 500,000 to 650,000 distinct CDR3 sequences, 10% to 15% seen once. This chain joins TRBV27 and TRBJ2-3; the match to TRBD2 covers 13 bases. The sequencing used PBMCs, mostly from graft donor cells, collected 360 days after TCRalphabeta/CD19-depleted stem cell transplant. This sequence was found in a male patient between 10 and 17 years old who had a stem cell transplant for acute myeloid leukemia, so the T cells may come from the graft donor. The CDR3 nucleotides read TGTGCCAGCAGTTCCCTATACGCACTAGCGGGAGGGAAAACAGATACGCAGTATTTT. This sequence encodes CASSSLYALAGGKTDTQYF.